One TCR beta chain is described in this entry. This specimen comes from a study of T cell changes during pregnancy in multiple sclerosis. Measured with immunoSEQ multiplex PCR; TCRdb has only the in-frame clones, and not every one. This sample has 30,000 to 40,000 clones; roughly 91% occur once, and the top ten carry roughly 6%. The receptor was isolated from a female donor with multiple sclerosis, enrolled in a pregnancy study. The source was CD8+ T cells from peripheral blood mononuclear cells, collected in the second trimester of pregnancy.

The CDR3, as DNA: TGTGCCAGCAGTGTGTGGACAGGGCTCCCCGATGAGCAGTTCTTC. Amino acid sequence: CASSVWTGLPDEQFF. The chain carries TRBV2 and TRBJ2-1; 8 positions match TRBD1. Germline assignment: CDR1 SNHLY and CDR2 FYNNEI. V shed 4 bases, J shed 8 bases, and the junction held 10 bases outside the gene matches. The CDR3 spans 15 residues.